The 9 T cell receptor beta chains presented below share a single source sample, sequenced in a study of shared clonotypes between healthy human individuals. Assay used: immunoSEQ multiplex PCR; TCRdb lists only in-frame clones, some missing. Among millions of clones listed, around 93% were seen once. Naive CD8 isolation took CD45RO-negative cells positively selected for CCR7 and excluded terminally differentiated effector memory CD45RA+ cells. Material for sequencing was naive CD8+ T cells from PBMCs. The receptors come from a man younger than 30 in good health. Some clones in this sample may be carry-over from other donors' samples.

This chain connects TRBV27 to TRBJ1-5; no definite D call. From germline, CDR1 is MNHEY and CDR2 SMNVEV (reference sequence). The CDR3 contains 15 residues. V lost 5 bases and J lost 0, with 11 bases in between. This CDR3 reads CASSPREVSNQPQHF. The CDR3 nucleotides read TGTGCCAGCAGTCCCCGGGAAGTTAGCAATCAGCCCCAGCATTTT.

The CDR3 sequence: CASSWTGTGYGIQYF. CDR3 DNA sequence: TGTGCCAGCAGCTGGACAGGGACAGGGTATGGCATTCAGTACTTC. The chain recombines TRBV7-9 with TRBJ2-4; 9 bases map to TRBD1. Germline-derived CDR1 and CDR2 are SEHNR and FQNEAQ (reference sequence). With 4 bases clipped from V and 9 bases from J, the junction kept 10 bases outside the gene matches. This CDR3 region has 15 residues. Based on the CDR3 plus reference TRBV7-9 and TRBJ2-4, the full variable domain is DTGVSQNPRHKITKRGQNVTFRCDPISEHNRLYWYRQTLGQGPEFLTYFQNEAQLEKSRLLSDRFSAERPKGSFSTLEIQRTEQGDSAMYLCASSWTGTGYGIQYFGAGTRLSVL.

This chain joins TRBV19 and TRBJ2-7; D ambiguous. The CDR3 runs 14 residues. Germline assignment: CDR1 LNHDA and CDR2 SQIVND (reference sequence). The germline V and J ends were trimmed by 5 bases and 0 bases, with 11 bases remaining between them. The CDR3 loop is CASSDGSFSYEQYF. In nucleotides, the CDR3 is TGTGCCAGTAGTGATGGGTCCTTCTCCTACGAGCAGTACTTC.

This sequence joins TRBV18 and TRBJ2-5, with a weak D call TRBD1 (7 bases). With 6 bases removed from V and 6 bases from J, the gap between germline ends came to 20 bases. This CDR3 comprises 15 residues. Per germline, CDR1 KGHSH and CDR2 LQKENI. CDR3 DNA: TGTGCCAGCTCCCACACAGGGGAGGTGGTGAAGACCCAGTACTTC. Translated: CASSHTGEVVKTQYF.

CDR3 coding DNA: TGCGCCAGCAGCTTTTTTCGAGGTGAGGGGAACACTGAAGCTTTCTTT. It yields the protein CASSFFRGEGNTEAFF. The chain combines TRBV5-1 with TRBJ1-1; D is uncertain. CDR1 SGHRS and CDR2 YFSETQ come from the germline V gene. The CDR3 extends over 16 amino acids. V gave up 2 bases and J gave up 1 base, with 15 bases separating them. The variable domain in full, completed from reference TRBV5-1 and TRBJ1-1, reads KAGVTQTPRYLIKTRGQQVTLSCSPISGHRSVSWYQQTPGQGLQFLFEYFSETQRNKGNFPGRFSGRQFSNSRSEMNVSTLELGDSALYLCASSFFRGEGNTEAFFGQGTRLTVV.

The genes are TRBV6-1 and TRBJ1-5, with 7 nucleotides matching TRBD1. The length of the CDR3 is 14 residues. Germline V gene sequence: CDR1 MNHNS, CDR2 SASEGT. The J segment lost 4 bases and the V segment lost 2 bases, leaving 2 bases of the junction unmatched. The CDR3 nucleotides read TGTGCCAGCAGTGAACTACAGGGGAATCAGCCCCAGCATTTT. This gives the protein CASSELQGNQPQHF.

The gene calls are TRBV25-1 and TRBJ2-7; D uncertain. V lost 3 bases and J lost 0, with 6 bases in between. CDR3 length: 13 amino acids. The germline CDR1 and CDR2 sequences are MGHDK and SYGVNS. CDR3 DNA: TGTGCCAGCAGTGATGTGTACTCCTACGAGCAGTACTTC. Translating gives CASSDVYSYEQYF.

V usage is TRBV7-9 and J usage is TRBJ1-4; no reliable D call. This CDR3 region has 16 residues. V was cut by 4 bases and J by 6 bases, with 18 bases left in between. CDR1 and CDR2 from the germline V gene are SEHNR and FQNEAQ (reference sequence). In nucleotides, the CDR3 is TGTGCCAGCAGCTCGCCCGGGGAAGTAGTACATGAAAAACTGTTTTTT. It is translated as CASSSPGEVVHEKLFF.

The J gene is TRBJ1-2, the V gene TRBV5-1; TRBD1 aligns across 11 bases. Germline lookup yields CDR1 SGHRS and CDR2 YFSETQ. V trimming: 1 base; J trimming: 7 bases; junction bases outside the gene matches: 6. This CDR3 is 15 amino acids long. CDR3 region: CASSLIGQGAGGYTF. The CDR3 DNA sequence: TGCGCCAGCAGCTTGATAGGACAGGGGGCAGGTGGCTACACCTTC.